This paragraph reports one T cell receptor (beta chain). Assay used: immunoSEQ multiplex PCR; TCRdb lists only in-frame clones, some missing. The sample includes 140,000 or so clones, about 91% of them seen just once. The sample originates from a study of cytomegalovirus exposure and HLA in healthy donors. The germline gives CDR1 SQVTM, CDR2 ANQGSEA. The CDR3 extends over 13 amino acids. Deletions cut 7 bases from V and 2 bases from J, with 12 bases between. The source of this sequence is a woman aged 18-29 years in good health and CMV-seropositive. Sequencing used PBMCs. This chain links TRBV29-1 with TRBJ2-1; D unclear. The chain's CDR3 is CSGAEAAYNEQFF. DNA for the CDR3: TGCAGCGGCGCAGAGGCAGCCTACAATGAGCAGTTCTTC.